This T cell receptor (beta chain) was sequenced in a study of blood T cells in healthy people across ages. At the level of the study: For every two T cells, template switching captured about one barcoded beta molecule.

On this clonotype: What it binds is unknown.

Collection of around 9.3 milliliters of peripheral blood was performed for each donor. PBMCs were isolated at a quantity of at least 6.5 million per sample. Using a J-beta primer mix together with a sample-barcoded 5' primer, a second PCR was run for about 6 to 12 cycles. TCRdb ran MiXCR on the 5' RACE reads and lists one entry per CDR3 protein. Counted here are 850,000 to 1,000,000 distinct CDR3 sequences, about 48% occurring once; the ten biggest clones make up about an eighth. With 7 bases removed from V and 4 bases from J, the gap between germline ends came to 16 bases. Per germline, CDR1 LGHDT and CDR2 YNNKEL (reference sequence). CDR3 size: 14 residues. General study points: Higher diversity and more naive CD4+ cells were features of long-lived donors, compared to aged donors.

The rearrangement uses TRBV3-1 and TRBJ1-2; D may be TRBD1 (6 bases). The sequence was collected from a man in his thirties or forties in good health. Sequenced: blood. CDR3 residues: CASTPGQTIYGYTF. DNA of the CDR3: TGTGCCAGCACGCCGGGACAAACGATCTATGGCTACACCTTC.